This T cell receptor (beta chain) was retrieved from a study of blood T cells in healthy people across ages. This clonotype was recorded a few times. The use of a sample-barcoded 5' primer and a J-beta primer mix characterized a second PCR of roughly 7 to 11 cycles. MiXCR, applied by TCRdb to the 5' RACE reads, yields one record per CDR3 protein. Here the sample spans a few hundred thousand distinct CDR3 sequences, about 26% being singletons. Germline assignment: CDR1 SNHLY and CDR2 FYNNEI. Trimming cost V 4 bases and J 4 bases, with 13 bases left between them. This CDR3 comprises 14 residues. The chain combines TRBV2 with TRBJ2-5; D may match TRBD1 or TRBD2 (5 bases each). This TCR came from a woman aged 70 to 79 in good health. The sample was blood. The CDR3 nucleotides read TGTGCCAGCAGTGGACAGCATCGGGGAGAGACCCAGTACTTC. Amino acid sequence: CASSGQHRGETQYF.